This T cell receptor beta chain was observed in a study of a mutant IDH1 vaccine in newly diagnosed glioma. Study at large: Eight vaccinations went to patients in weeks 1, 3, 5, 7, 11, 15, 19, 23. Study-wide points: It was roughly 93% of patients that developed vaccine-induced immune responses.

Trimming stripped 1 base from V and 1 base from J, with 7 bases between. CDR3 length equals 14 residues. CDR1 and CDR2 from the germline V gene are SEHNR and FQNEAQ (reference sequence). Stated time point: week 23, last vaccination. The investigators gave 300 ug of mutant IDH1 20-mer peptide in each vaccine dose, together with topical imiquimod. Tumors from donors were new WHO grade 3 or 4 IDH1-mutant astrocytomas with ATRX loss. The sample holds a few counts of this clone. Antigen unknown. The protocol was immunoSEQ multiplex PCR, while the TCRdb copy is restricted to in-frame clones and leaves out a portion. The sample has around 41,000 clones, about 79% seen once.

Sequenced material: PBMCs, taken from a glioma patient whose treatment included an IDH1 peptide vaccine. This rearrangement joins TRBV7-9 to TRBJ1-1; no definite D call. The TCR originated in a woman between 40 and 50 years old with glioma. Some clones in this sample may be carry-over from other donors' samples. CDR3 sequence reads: CASSLVGKNTEAFF. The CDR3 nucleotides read TGTGCCAGCAGCTTAGTAGGGAAGAACACTGAAGCTTTCTTT. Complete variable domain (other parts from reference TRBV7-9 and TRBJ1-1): DTGVSQNPRHKITKRGQNVTFRCDPISEHNRLYWYRQTLGQGPEFLTYFQNEAQLEKSRLLSDRFSAERPKGSFSTLEIQRTEQGDSAMYLCASSLVGKNTEAFFGQGTRLTVV.